The 23 T cell receptor beta chains in this list originate from one sample, sequenced in a study of T cell responses to AZD1222 COVID-19 vaccine. Sequenced by immunoSEQ multiplex PCR; TCRdb stores in-frame clones only, minus some. This table holds some 94,000 clones, around nine tenths found once. The sequencing here drew on peripheral blood, taken 28 days after the second AZD1222 dose. The receptors were gathered from an adult who received the AZD1222 COVID-19 vaccine.

CDR3 region: CASKEAGGLHNEQFF. CDR3 coding DNA: TGTGCCAGCAAGGAAGCGGGGGGGCTACACAATGAGCAGTTCTTC. This rearrangement joins TRBV7-2 to TRBJ2-1; TRBD2 matches at 10 bases. With 7 bases clipped from V and 5 bases from J, the junction kept 8 bases outside the gene matches. The germline gives CDR1 SGHTA, CDR2 FQGNSA. CDR3 length: 15 amino acids.

This chain joins TRBV6-5 and TRBJ1-1, with unresolved D. Germline CDR1 MNHEY, CDR2 SVGAGI. CDR3 length: 12 amino acids. Trimming stripped 4 bases from V and 1 base from J, with 4 bases between. CDR3 coding DNA: TGTGCCAGCAGTTCCGGGAACACTGAAGCTTTCTTT. Translating gives CASSSGNTEAFF.

The chain combines TRBV30 with TRBJ2-7; either TRBD1 or TRBD2 may fit D (6 bases each). This CDR3 region has 13 residues. V lost 3 bases and J lost 7, with 16 bases in between. Germline values: CDR1 GTSNPN, CDR2 SVGIG (reference sequence). The CDR3 is CAWSDGGGGEQYF. DNA for the CDR3: TGTGCCTGGAGCGACGGAGGGGGTGGAGAGCAGTACTTC.

This clone was detected once. The rearrangement joins TRBV7-6 to TRBJ1-1; no reliable D call. Germline CDR1 is SGHVS and CDR2 is FNYEAQ. The CDR3 has 16 residues. V was clipped by 4 bases and J by 8 bases, with 23 bases between them. The chain's CDR3 is CASSSGTGMSRLEAFF. DNA for the CDR3: TGTGCCAGCAGCTCAGGAACCGGGATGAGCCGTTTAGAAGCTTTCTTT.

This sequence joins TRBV7-9 and TRBJ1-4; D ambiguous. Per germline, CDR1 SEHNR and CDR2 FQNEAQ (reference sequence). Trimming left V 5 bases short and J 3 bases short, with 13 bases between. CDR3 length: 15 residues. CDR3 sequence (DNA): TGTGCCAGCAGCCTAGTGTTGGATTCTAATGAAAAACTGTTTTTT. Its protein product is CASSLVLDSNEKLFF. The full variable domain, with the rest looked up from reference TRBV7-9 and TRBJ1-4, is DTGVSQNPRHKITKRGQNVTFRCDPISEHNRLYWYRQTLGQGPEFLTYFQNEAQLEKSRLLSDRFSAERPKGSFSTLEIQRTEQGDSAMYLCASSLVLDSNEKLFFGSGTQLSVL.

The rearrangement uses TRBV7-2 and TRBJ1-1; D remains ambiguous. There are 13 residues in the CDR3. Trimming stripped 1 base from V and 1 base from J, with 4 bases between. CDR1 is SGHTA, CDR2 FQGNSA, per germline. In DNA form, the CDR3 reads TGTGCCAGCAGCTTAGGGCGGAACACTGAAGCTTTCTTT. It specifies CASSLGRNTEAFF.

V usage is TRBV24-1 and J usage is TRBJ2-5; D tentatively reads TRBD1 or TRBD2 (5 bases each). The CDR3 totals 16 residues. V was pared by 5 bases and J by 2 bases, with 17 bases between. CDR1 is KGHDR, CDR2 SFDVKD, per germline. The CDR3 DNA sequence: TGTGCCACCAGTGGACCGGGGCGGAGTAGACAAGAGACCCAGTACTTC. It yields the protein CATSGPGRSRQETQYF.

The rearrangement uses TRBV6-2 or TRBV6-3 and TRBJ2-7; D is possibly TRBD2 (6 bases). The V end was cut by 4 bases, the J end by 6 bases, with 13 bases between. The CDR3 consists of 13 residues. Germline V CDR1 and CDR2: MNHEY, SVGEGT. The CDR3 nucleotides read TGTGCCAGCAGTTCCGCCGCGACTAGCGAGCAGTACTTC. This translates into CASSSAATSEQYF.

This chain joins TRBV28 and TRBJ1-6, with TRBD1 as a possible D gene (6 bases). The germline V gene has CDR1 MDHEN and CDR2 SYDVKM. The CDR3 runs 17 residues. The V and J ends lost 2 bases and 3 bases respectively, with 14 bases between them. The CDR3 DNA reads as TGTGCCAGCAGTTTAGGGGCGGGGGGCTTCTATAATTCACCCCTCCACTTT. This translates into CASSLGAGGFYNSPLHF.

In its sample, this clone was seen once. The chain is built from TRBV4-1 and TRBJ2-1; TRBD2 agrees at 12 bases. CDR1 and CDR2 (germline): MGHRA, YSYEKL. The V and J ends lost 1 base and 8 bases, in that order; junction bases with no gene match: 9. CDR3 size: 17 residues. DNA of the CDR3: TGCGCCAGCAGCCAAGTGTCTAGCGGGGGGGCTCGGCATGAGCAGTTCTTC. Translated, it gives CASSQVSSGGARHEQFF.

This chain uses TRBV19 with TRBJ1-4; D is ambiguous. The CDR3 runs to 14 residues. The germline gives CDR1 LNHDA, CDR2 SQIVND (reference sequence). V lost 4 bases and J 5 bases, leaving 11 bases between the germline ends. This CDR3 is CASSTAVGNEKLFF. The DNA of the CDR3 is TGTGCCAGTAGTACGGCCGTGGGGAATGAAAAACTGTTTTTT. Combining the CDR3 with reference TRBV19 and TRBJ1-4 gives the whole variable domain DGGITQSPKYLFRKEGQNVTLSCEQNLNHDAMYWYRQDPGQGLRLIYYSQIVNDFQKGDIAEGYSVSREKKESFPLTVTSAQKNPTAFYLCASSTAVGNEKLFFGSGTQLSVL.

The CDR3 spells CASSLSTEAFF. Here the CDR3 DNA reads TGTGCCAGCAGCCTGAGCACTGAAGCTTTCTTT. The V gene is TRBV12-3 or TRBV12-4, the J gene TRBJ1-1; D is unclear. The length of the CDR3 is 11 residues. V gave up 6 bases and J gave up 4 bases, with 6 bases separating them.

V gene TRBV6-5 combines with J gene TRBJ1-5; maybe TRBD1 (5 bases). Germline V lookup: CDR1 MNHEY, CDR2 SVGAGI. Trimming stripped 8 bases from V and 0 bases from J, with 14 bases between. CDR3 length equals 15 residues. The CDR3 sequence: CASGSAGHSNQPQHF. The CDR3 DNA is TGTGCCAGCGGAAGCGCAGGGCATAGCAATCAGCCCCAGCATTTT.

V and J are TRBV7-8 and TRBJ1-5; D is unclear. The CDR3 covers 15 residues. V lost 1 base and J lost 5, with 12 bases in between. Germline CDR1 is SGHVS and CDR2 is FQNEAQ. The CDR3 sequence is CASSLGAGGDQPQHF. CDR3 nucleotide sequence: TGTGCCAGCAGCTTAGGTGCGGGTGGGGATCAGCCCCAGCATTTT.

The CDR3: CASEDRVGTEAFF. DNA for the CDR3: TGCGCCAGCGAGGACAGGGTGGGCACTGAAGCTTTCTTT. This rearrangement joins TRBV4-3 to TRBJ1-1, with 8 bases identical to TRBD1. The CDR3 is made up of 13 amino acids. J gave up 4 bases and V 8 bases, and 6 bases lay outside the gene matches. Germline V gene sequence: CDR1 LGHNA, CDR2 YSLEER.

V is TRBV27 and J is TRBJ1-1, with 7 bases identical to TRBD1. The germline V gene encodes CDR1 MNHEY and CDR2 SMNVEV (reference sequence). The CDR3 totals 16 residues. V gave up 5 bases and J gave up 1 base; unmatched junction bases: 10. CDR3 sequence reads: CASSPKYRGGNTEAFF. CDR3 in DNA: TGTGCCAGCAGTCCAAAATACAGGGGTGGGAACACTGAAGCTTTCTTT.

The chain couples TRBV5-5 to TRBJ2-1, with 7 positions matching TRBD1. V trimming: 5 bases; J trimming: 5 bases; junction bases outside the gene matches: 22. The CDR3 contains 19 residues. Germline V gene data show CDR1 as SGHKS and CDR2 as YYEKEE (reference sequence). This chain's CDR3 is CASRSARTGVFGLDNEQFF. The CDR3 nucleotides are TGTGCCAGCAGGTCAGCTAGGACAGGAGTGTTTGGTTTGGACAATGAGCAGTTCTTC.

This clone appeared once. The chain joins TRBV28 to TRBJ1-1, with TRBD1 matching over 7 bases. With V trimmed by 8 bases and J by 1 base, 1 base remained unmatched. Germline values: CDR1 MDHEN, CDR2 SYDVKM. This CDR3 is built from 12 residues. This CDR3 is CASYRGNTEAFF. CDR3 DNA: TGTGCCAGCTACAGGGGGAACACTGAAGCTTTCTTT.

The V call is TRBV6-2 or TRBV6-3, the J call TRBJ1-5; 9 nucleotides align to TRBD1. CDR3 length: 15 amino acids. The germline V gene encodes CDR1 MNHEY and CDR2 SVGEGT. J was trimmed by 3 bases and V by 5 bases; bases with no gene match: 5. CDR3 sequence (DNA): TGTGCCAGCAGTCCCGGGACAGGGATCAATCAGCCCCAGCATTTT. It encodes CASSPGTGINQPQHF.

This chain links TRBV19 with TRBJ2-3; D possibly corresponds to TRBD2 (6 bases). V was clipped by 3 bases and J by 2 bases, with 12 bases between them. This CDR3 is 15 amino acids long. Germline-derived CDR1 and CDR2 are LNHDA and SQIVND (reference sequence). The CDR3 DNA follows: TGTGCCAGTAGTATTGGGCCGGGGGTCACAGATACGCAGTATTTT. This encodes CASSIGPGVTDTQYF.

V gene TRBV6-5 combines with J gene TRBJ2-7, with D possibly being TRBD1 (5 bases). Germline values: CDR1 MNHEY, CDR2 SVGAGI. The CDR3 extends over 15 amino acids. V dropped 5 bases and J dropped 1 base, with 15 bases sitting between them. This CDR3 reads CASSPDSSPSYEQYV. DNA for the CDR3: TGTGCCAGCAGTCCTGACAGCAGCCCTTCCTACGAGCAGTACGTC.

This chain connects TRBV2 to TRBJ1-4; 7 bases match TRBD1. This CDR3 region has 14 residues. Looked up from germline, CDR1 is SNHLY and CDR2 is FYNNEI. With V trimmed by 6 bases and J by 8 bases, 9 bases remained unmatched. CDR3 in DNA: TGTGCCAGCAGACCGGGACAGTTATTGGAAAAACTGTTTTTT. Translation gives CASRPGQLLEKLFF.

This clone showed up just once. This chain links TRBV6-5 with TRBJ1-2; D is unresolved. V was shortened by 5 bases and J by 3 bases, with 10 bases between the two germline ends. The CDR3 contains 13 residues. Germline CDR1 MNHEY, CDR2 SVGAGI. The CDR3 loop reads CASSQEGYYGYTF. The CDR3 DNA sequence: TGTGCCAGCAGTCAGGAGGGTTACTATGGCTACACCTTC.